These 7 T cell receptor beta chains came from one sample sequenced in a study of CD8 T cells in ankylosing spondylitis. TCRdb reprocessed the 5' RACE reads via MiXCR and lists one record per CDR3 protein. This repertoire shows more than 250,000 distinct CDR3 sequences, more than 9% found once; its top ten account for around 8.4%. The specimen was blood, either unsorted or a sorted T cell fraction (not recorded which). These receptors came from a female donor with ankylosing spondylitis or in good health (not recorded which).

The chain couples TRBV2 to TRBJ2-3; 7 positions agree with TRBD2. V was pared by 9 bases and J by 2 bases, with 8 bases of the junction left unmatched. The length of the CDR3 is 14 residues. From germline, CDR1 is SNHLY and CDR2 FYNNEI. The CDR3 DNA reads as TGTGCCAGTACCCCCGGGGGGACCACAGATACGCAGTATTTT. Protein product: CASTPGGTTDTQYF.

Many counts were recorded for this clonotype. This chain uses TRBV28 with TRBJ2-5; D gene ambiguous. V lost 2 bases to trimming and J lost 2 bases, with 9 bases between them. Germline V gives CDR1 MDHEN, CDR2 SYDVKM. The CDR3 sequence is 14 residues long. CDR3 sequence: CASSLPDQQETQYF. DNA of the CDR3: TGTGCCAGCAGTTTACCGGACCAACAAGAGACCCAGTACTTC.

This rearrangement joins TRBV7-8 to TRBJ1-1; a possible D gene is TRBD1 (5 bases). The CDR3 has 16 residues. Germline V gene data show CDR1 as SGHVS and CDR2 as FQNEAQ. Trimming cost V 0 bases and J 7 bases, with 18 bases left between them. As DNA, the CDR3 is TGTGCCAGCAGCTTAGCTTCAGGTCTATGGGGGGGTGAAGCTTTCTTT. Translating it yields CASSLASGLWGGEAFF.

This clonotype was observed many times. V usage is TRBV29-1 and J usage is TRBJ2-1, with 7 nucleotides matching TRBD1. Germline CDR1 is SQVTM and CDR2 is ANQGSEA. The CDR3 covers 14 residues. V shed 3 bases, J shed 6 bases, and the junction held 8 bases outside the gene matches. CDR3 DNA sequence: TGCAGCGTTGATTCAGGGGGTCCTGGCAATGAGCAGTTCTTC. The encoded protein is CSVDSGGPGNEQFF.

This clonotype occurred a few times. V gene TRBV14 combines with J gene TRBJ2-2; D ambiguous. V was pared by 1 base and J by 5 bases, with 5 bases between. The CDR3 has 13 amino acids. Germline CDR1 SGHDN, CDR2 FVKESK. CDR3 bases: TGTGCCAGCAGCCAAGGCCTAACCGGGGAGCTGTTTTTT. This encodes CASSQGLTGELFF.

This clonotype showed up many times. V usage is TRBV6-1 and J usage is TRBJ2-1, with TRBD2 matching 12 bases. Germline CDR1 and CDR2: MNHNS and SASEGT. Unmatched junction bases numbered 10, after V lost 8 bases and J lost 5 bases. This CDR3 is built from 16 residues. The chain's CDR3 is CASGGTSGRSNNEQFF. DNA for the CDR3: TGTGCCAGCGGGGGGACTAGCGGGCGGTCCAACAATGAGCAGTTCTTC.

In its sample, this clonotype was seen many times. The chain joins TRBV29-1 to TRBJ2-5; 7 bases match TRBD1. With 6 bases clipped from V and 5 bases from J, the junction kept 12 bases outside the gene matches. The CDR3 is 14 residues long. In germline, CDR1 is SQVTM, CDR2 ANQGSEA. Here the CDR3 DNA reads TGCAGCGTCGCTGATCCGACAGGGTCGGAGACCCAGTACTTC. It translates to CSVADPTGSETQYF. The full variable domain, rest sourced from reference TRBV29-1 and TRBJ2-5, is SAVISQKPSRDICQRGTSLTIQCQVDSQVTMMFWYRQQPGQSLTLIATANQGSEATYESGFVIDKFPISRPNLTFSTLTVSNMSPEDSSIYLCSVADPTGSETQYFGPGTRLLVL.